The source of this T cell receptor (beta chain) is a study of T cell repertoires in cytomegalovirus infection. Background on the study: Both CMV infection and a matching HLA type were indicated by public TCR beta signatures. General observations from the study: There were HLA-C-restricted CMV-specific TCR beta clonotypes dominating the ex vivo response. CMV carriers having the relevant HLA were flagged by cumulative public TCR beta family frequency.

A single record per CDR3 protein comes from TCRdb applying MiXCR to the reads. The top ten clones hold about 4.5% of a sample with fewer than 350,000 distinct CDR3 sequences, approximately 9.5% of them seen once. In the case of this clonotype: Its target is not known.

Material: PBMCs. The receptor comes from a human donor in good health (CMV status not recorded). Some clones in this sample may be carry-over from other donors' samples.

CDR3 amino acids: CASSFTVNTGELFF. The CDR3 region has the DNA TGTGCCAGCAGCTTCACAGTGAACACCGGGGAGCTGTTTTTT. The genes are TRBV7-6 and TRBJ2-2; D is uncertain. Trimming left V 3 bases short and J 1 base short, with 6 bases between. The CDR3 has 14 residues. Germline CDR1 reads SGHVS; CDR2 reads FNYEAQ. The full variable domain, its missing parts supplied by reference TRBV7-6 and TRBJ2-2, is GAGVSQSPRYKVTKRGQDVALRCDPISGHVSLYWYRQALGQGPEFLTYFNYEAQQDKSGLPNDRFSAERPEGSISTLTIQRTEQRDSAMYRCASSFTVNTGELFFGEGSRLTVL.